The 5 T cell receptor beta chains reported below all come from one sample, sequenced in a study of T-cell reconstitution after alpha-beta-depleted transplantation in children. TCRbeta library construction was performed incorporating unique molecular identifiers. TCRdb recomputed calls from the PCR reads with MiXCR, one row per CDR3 protein. The sample contains under 300,000 distinct CDR3 sequences, around a tenth of which appear only once. The sequencing here drew on peripheral blood, taken 180 days after TCRalphabeta/CD19-depleted stem cell transplant. Source of these receptors: a male patient aged 2-15 years who had a stem cell transplant for chronic granulomatous disease, so the T cells may come from the graft donor.

The rearrangement joins TRBV4-2 to TRBJ2-7; 13 bases fit TRBD2. The V gene end was trimmed by 0 bases and the J gene end by 7 bases; junction bases not matched to a gene: 12. Germline assignment: CDR1 LGHNA and CDR2 YNFKEQ. This CDR3 contains 18 residues. This CDR3 reads CASSQEPSTSGRAGEQYF. CDR3 coding DNA: TGTGCCAGCAGCCAAGAGCCCTCCACTAGCGGGAGGGCGGGGGAGCAGTACTTC.

This clonotype appeared many times. This chain connects TRBV10-1 to TRBJ2-3, with D tentatively TRBD1 or TRBD2 (5 bases each). Deletions cut 3 bases from V and 7 bases from J, with 11 bases between. This CDR3 has 13 residues. Germline CDR1 reads WNHNN; CDR2 reads SYGVQD (reference sequence). CDR3 in amino acids: CASSETGGHTQYF. DNA for the CDR3: TGCGCCAGCAGTGAAACAGGAGGACATACGCAGTATTTT.

Ten or more counts support this clonotype. The CDR3 is CASSLVSSYEQYF. In DNA form, the CDR3 reads TGTGCCAGCAGCTTGGTATCGTCCTACGAGCAGTACTTC. The rearrangement links TRBV5-6 to TRBJ2-7; no reliable D call. The V and J ends lost 0 bases and 1 base respectively, with 5 bases between them. The germline V gene has CDR1 SGHDT and CDR2 YYEEEE. CDR3 length: 13 amino acids.

Many counts were recorded for this clonotype. The chain is built from TRBV5-1 and TRBJ2-1, with TRBD2 matching over 11 bases. J was trimmed by 6 bases and V by 0 bases; bases with no gene match: 8. The CDR3 is 17 amino acids. Germline V gene sequence: CDR1 SGHRS, CDR2 YFSETQ. The CDR3 DNA sequence: TGCGCCAGCAGCTTGGCCTACGGGACTAGCGGCTCCAATGAGCAGTTCTTC. Encoded protein: CASSLAYGTSGSNEQFF.

The chain couples TRBV18 to TRBJ2-1, with D unresolved. This CDR3 has 15 residues. The germline CDR1 and CDR2 sequences are KGHSH and LQKENI. Trimming removed 6 bases from V and 4 bases from J, with 16 bases in between. CDR3 residues: CASSPRAVQYNEQFF. The CDR3 coding sequence is TGTGCCAGCTCCCCCCGTGCGGTCCAGTACAATGAGCAGTTCTTC. Supplemented by reference TRBV18 and TRBJ2-1, the full variable domain reads NAGVMQNPRHLVRRRGQEARLRCSPMKGHSHVYWYRQLPEEGLKFMVYLQKENIIDESGMPKERFSAEFPKEGPSILRIQQVVRGDSAAYFCASSPRAVQYNEQFFGPGTRLTVL.